This TCR beta chain was recorded in a study of blood T cells in healthy people across ages. Study-level background: About one barcoded beta molecule per two T cells was the capture yield of template switching. Findings and limits, study-wide: Age advanced and TCR beta diversity per million T cells fell, roughly linearly.

A second PCR, run for about 6 to 11 cycles, used a sample-barcoded 5' primer plus a J-beta primer mix. Researchers report that a template-switch adaptor with 12 random nucleotides tagged each cDNA molecule. TCRdb re-called the 5' RACE reads through MiXCR, storing one row per CDR3 protein. Of about 1.6 million distinct CDR3 sequences in the sample, about 35% were seen once. Concerning this clonotype itself: Its antigen is still unknown.

The germline V gene has CDR1 SGHVS and CDR2 FQNEAQ. The CDR3 runs to 16 residues. Trimming cost V 3 bases and J 0 bases, with 12 bases left between them. The chain carries TRBV7-8 and TRBJ2-1; tentatively, D is TRBD1 (5 bases). This sequence was found in a woman in her thirties in good health. The sample comprised blood. The CDR3 region is CASSFYRFSSYNEQFF. The CDR3 DNA is TGTGCCAGCAGCTTCTACAGGTTTAGCTCCTACAATGAGCAGTTCTTC.